These T cell receptor beta chains were read from a single sample in a study of vaccination and CD4 T cells after COVID-19. For these TCRs, the target antigens are not known. TCRdb used MiXCR to reprocess the PCR reads, holding one entry per CDR3 protein. The sample records about 19,000 distinct CDR3 sequences, approximately 33% being singletons. Sequenced sample: cultured CD4+ T cells from blood. Every receptor here comes from a human donor with COVID-19. Both conserved end residues are part of each CDR3. A D gene is named only where the DNA matches it firmly. Size is omitted from some rows. Given values are once, few, many or a class for expanded clones.

j_call clone_size v_call d_call cdr3_aa cdr3_nt
TRBJ2-1 . TRBV6-1 . CASSESSVGTLRNEQFF TGTGCCAGCAGTGAATCATCCGTCGGAACCTTACGGAATGAGCAGTTCTTC
TRBJ1-2 few TRBV28 . CASSLHRARFYGYTF TGTGCCAGCAGTTTGCACAGGGCGAGATTCTATGGCTACACCTTC
TRBJ2-1 . TRBV20-1 TRBD2 CSARARRGGFYNEQFF TGCAGTGCTAGGGCCCGCCGGGGGGGATTTTACAATGAGCAGTTCTTC
TRBJ2-7 . TRBV7-2 . CASSPFGEAAYEQYF TGTGCCAGCAGCCCATTCGGGGAGGCGGCCTACGAGCAGTACTTC
TRBJ2-2 few TRBV5-5 . CASSLRPTNTGELFF TGTGCCAGCAGCTTGAGGCCGACGAACACCGGGGAGCTGTTTTTT
TRBJ1-2 few TRBV7-9 TRBD1 CASSPEGTGTPYGYTF TGTGCCAGCAGCCCTGAAGGGACAGGGACCCCCTATGGCTACACCTTC
TRBJ1-2 . TRBV5-4 TRBD1 CASSSQGTTNYGYTF TGTGCCAGCAGCTCACAGGGGACCACTAACTATGGCTACACCTTC
TRBJ2-7 . TRBV12-3/TRBV12-4 . CASSPGTGGLAVPYEQYF TGTGCCAGCAGCCCCGGGACAGGGGGACTAGCGGTTCCCTACGAGCAGTACTTC
TRBJ1-3 . TRBV6-1 TRBD1 CASSPGDRGNTIYF TGTGCCAGCAGTCCCGGGGACAGGGGAAACACCATATATTTT
TRBJ2-2 few TRBV6-2/TRBV6-3 TRBD2 CASRGTSRGGELFF TGTGCCAGCAGGGGGACTAGCCGAGGCGGGGAGCTGTTTTTT
TRBJ1-1 medium-sized TRBV24-1 . CATSDLGGVAFF TGTGCCACCAGTGATCTTGGGGGGGTAGCTTTCTTT
TRBJ1-5 . TRBV20-1 . CSARDTGPRNQPQHF TGCAGTGCTAGAGATACAGGTCCGCGCAATCAGCCCCAGCATTTT
TRBJ1-1 few TRBV6-1 . CASSEAPTGYRAFF TGTGCCAGCAGTGAAGCGCCTACAGGGTATAGAGCTTTCTTT
TRBJ1-4 . TRBV12-3/TRBV12-4 TRBD1 CASSRQGANEKLFF TGTGCCAGCAGTAGACAGGGAGCGAATGAAAAACTGTTTTTT
TRBJ1-2 . TRBV12-3/TRBV12-4 . CASSHPTGANYGYTF TGTGCCAGCAGTCATCCGACAGGAGCTAACTATGGCTACACCTTC
TRBJ1-2 few TRBV6-1 TRBD1 CASSLTGDYGYTF TGTGCCAGCAGCCTTACAGGGGACTATGGCTACACCTTC
TRBJ1-5 few TRBV7-2 . CASSLQGSNQPQHF TGTGCCAGCAGCTTGCAGGGGAGCAATCAGCCCCAGCATTTT
TRBJ1-5 few TRBV2 . CASSKDKSNQPQHF TGTGCCAGCAGCAAAGACAAGAGCAATCAGCCCCAGCATTTT
TRBJ2-5 . TRBV12-5 TRBD1 CASGPGQVRETQYF TGTGCTAGTGGTCCTGGACAGGTGCGGGAGACCCAGTACTTC
TRBJ2-3 . TRBV7-2 . CASSSRLGPDTQYF TGTGCCAGCAGCTCGCGTTTGGGCCCAGATACGCAGTATTTT
TRBJ2-3 few TRBV20-1 . CSASRPGGSTDTQYF TGCAGTGCTAGTCGGCCAGGCGGATCCACAGATACGCAGTATTTT
TRBJ1-1 medium-sized TRBV6-2/TRBV6-3 . CASSYRARNTEAFF TGTGCCAGCAGCTACAGGGCAAGGAACACTGAAGCTTTCTTT
TRBJ2-2 . TRBV2 . CASSWTKPTNTGELFF TGTGCCAGCAGTTGGACCAAACCCACGAACACCGGGGAGCTGTTTTTT
TRBJ1-6 large TRBV19 . CASSRGSSYNSPLHF TGTGCCAGTAGTCGCGGGAGCTCCTATAATTCACCCCTCCACTTT
TRBJ1-4 . TRBV6-1 . CASSEWGLGEKLFF TGTGCCAGCAGTGAGTGGGGATTAGGTGAAAAACTGTTTTTT
TRBJ1-2 . TRBV7-9 . CASSLTRGDYGYTF TGTGCCAGCAGCTTAACGCGGGGCGACTATGGCTACACCTTC
TRBJ2-5 few TRBV7-2 . CASSLSTQTSQTQYF TGTGCCAGCAGCTTGAGTACCCAGACCTCCCAGACCCAGTACTTC
TRBJ2-1 few TRBV6-1 TRBD2 CASTSSGGRREQFF TGTGCCAGCACCTCCAGCGGGGGCAGGCGGGAGCAGTTCTTC
TRBJ1-2 few TRBV15 . CATSNQPNPQGYTF TGTGCCACCAGCAACCAGCCCAACCCTCAAGGCTACACCTTC
TRBJ1-2 few TRBV12-3/TRBV12-4 . CASSQTGIRRGYTF TGTGCCAGCAGTCAAACAGGGATCCGTCGGGGCTACACCTTC
TRBJ2-7 . TRBV15 . CATSLAGTYEQYF TGTGCCACCAGCTTGGCGGGGACGTACGAGCAGTACTTC
TRBJ1-1 . TRBV5-1 . CASSLTGPNTEAFF TGCGCCAGCAGCCTGACAGGCCCGAACACTGAAGCTTTCTTT
TRBJ1-2 few TRBV7-2 . CASSYQELSANYGYTF TGTGCCAGCAGCTACCAAGAGCTTTCAGCTAACTATGGCTACACCTTC
TRBJ1-6 . TRBV7-2 . CASSSYTERTLHF TGTGCCAGCAGCTCATACACGGAGCGGACCCTCCACTTT
TRBJ1-5 medium-sized TRBV20-1 . CSARSSGVGNQPQHF TGCAGTGCTAGATCCTCAGGGGTGGGCAATCAGCCCCAGCATTTT
TRBJ2-3 . TRBV27 . CASSMLGATTDTQYF TGTGCCAGCAGTATGCTAGGGGCTACCACAGATACGCAGTATTTT
TRBJ2-5 . TRBV28 . CASSFLDRFETQYF TGTGCCAGCAGTTTCCTCGACAGGTTTGAGACCCAGTACTTC
TRBJ2-5 . TRBV4-2 . CASSPRIFVKTQYF TGTGCCAGCAGCCCACGGATTTTCGTAAAGACCCAGTACTTC
TRBJ2-5 . TRBV27 TRBD1 CASSLGPSRGLQETQYF TGTGCCAGCAGTTTGGGCCCCTCCAGGGGGCTACAAGAGACCCAGTACTTC
TRBJ2-3 . TRBV6-1 . CASRGTDTQYF TGTGCCAGCAGGGGCACAGATACGCAGTATTTT
TRBJ2-5 . TRBV21-1 . CASSKSTSGGGKETQYF TGTGCCAGCAGCAAATCTACTAGCGGGGGGGGGAAAGAGACCCAGTACTTC
TRBJ1-5 . TRBV30 TRBD1 CAWSVLRGQQPQHF TGTGCCTGGAGTGTACTAAGGGGGCAACAGCCCCAGCATTTT
TRBJ1-2 few TRBV30 TRBD1 CAWTGGANYGYTF TGTGCCTGGACAGGGGGCGCGAACTATGGCTACACCTTC
TRBJ2-3 few TRBV5-5 TRBD2 CASSFLAGVDTQYF TGTGCCAGCAGCTTTCTAGCGGGGGTGGATACGCAGTATTTT
TRBJ2-5 few TRBV7-6 . CASSLGQVNQETQYF TGTGCCAGCAGCTTAGGTCAGGTTAACCAAGAGACCCAGTACTTC
TRBJ1-2 . TRBV29-1 TRBD1 CSVGSGGQGALNYGYTF TGCAGCGTTGGGTCGGGGGGACAGGGGGCGCTGAACTATGGCTACACCTTC
TRBJ2-5 . TRBV11-2 . CASSLTRGSQETQYF TGTGCCAGCAGCTTAACTCGCGGGTCCCAAGAGACCCAGTACTTC
TRBJ2-5 . TRBV2 TRBD2 CASSGLASTIQETQYF TGTGCCAGCAGTGGACTAGCGAGTACTATCCAAGAGACCCAGTACTTC
TRBJ1-3 . TRBV20-1 TRBD1 CSASPGQVGNTIYF TGCAGTGCTAGTCCGGGACAGGTAGGAAACACCATATATTTT
TRBJ2-4 . TRBV19 . CASSIDRGTNDIQYF TGTGCCAGTAGTATAGACAGGGGTACCAACGACATTCAGTACTTC
TRBJ2-3 few TRBV10-3 . CAIGGLSGDTQYF TGTGCCATCGGTGGACTTAGCGGAGATACGCAGTATTTT
TRBJ1-2 . TRBV12-3/TRBV12-4 . CASSFGKGNYGYTF TGTGCCAGCAGTTTTGGGAAAGGGAACTATGGCTACACCTTC
TRBJ2-3 . TRBV7-2 TRBD2 CASSILAGGVADTQYF TGTGCCAGCAGCATACTAGCGGGGGGCGTGGCAGATACGCAGTATTTT